The 10 T cell receptor beta chains below all came from one sample that was sequenced in a study of shared clonotypes between healthy human individuals. The assay was immunoSEQ multiplex PCR, and TCRdb's table has in-frame clones only and misses some. Here the sample spans millions of clones, 95% being singletons. The sample consisted of naive CD4+ T cells sorted from blood. Sample subset: CD45RA+ positively selected. The receptors were sampled from a man aged 18 to 30 in good health.

The rearrangement links TRBV7-2 to TRBJ1-1; D remains ambiguous. The CDR3 has 13 residues. Per the germline V gene, CDR1 is SGHTA and CDR2 is FQGNSA. The V gene lost 5 bases and the J gene lost 1 base, with 8 bases spanning the gap. The CDR3 is CASSDQKNTEAFF. The DNA of the CDR3 is TGTGCCAGCAGCGACCAGAAGAACACTGAAGCTTTCTTT.

V usage is TRBV7-9 and J usage is TRBJ2-2, with 10 bases fitting TRBD2. The length of the CDR3 is 16 residues. Germline-derived CDR1 and CDR2 are SEHNR and FQNEAQ (reference sequence). The V gene end was trimmed by 4 bases and the J gene end by 4 bases; junction bases not matched to a gene: 6. The CDR3 sequence is CASSSPLAGGTGELFF. The CDR3 region has the DNA TGTGCCAGCAGCTCCCCATTAGCGGGAGGCACCGGGGAGCTGTTTTTT.

Only a few counts were recorded for this clone. The rearrangement joins TRBV28 to TRBJ2-5, with D possibly being TRBD2 (5 bases). The CDR3 runs 13 residues. Germline assignment: CDR1 MDHEN and CDR2 SYDVKM. With 6 bases removed from V and 5 bases from J, the gap between germline ends came to 13 bases. Here the CDR3 reads CASSPGVVETQYF. DNA of the CDR3: TGTGCCAGCAGCCCCGGGGTTGTCGAGACCCAGTACTTC.

The chain is built from TRBV6-1 and TRBJ1-2; D ambiguous. Germline loops: CDR1 MNHNS, CDR2 SASEGT. The V and J ends lost 5 bases and 0 bases respectively, with 13 bases between them. The CDR3 loop spans 15 amino acids. The chain's CDR3 is CASSSPDRSNYGYTF. The CDR3 DNA sequence: TGTGCCAGCAGTTCCCCCGACCGCTCTAACTATGGCTACACCTTC.

Turning to this clone: Other DNA sequences in this sample translate to the same CDR3. The V gene is TRBV27, the J gene TRBJ1-1; the D gene is possibly TRBD1 (6 bases). Germline-derived CDR1 and CDR2 are MNHEY and SMNVEV (reference sequence). CDR3 length equals 14 residues. Trimming stripped 8 bases from V and 4 bases from J, with 17 bases between. CDR3 in amino acids: CASSFGGAGTEAFF. Written as DNA, the CDR3 is TGTGCCAGCTCTTTTGGGGGCGCCGGCACTGAAGCTTTCTTT.

V gene TRBV7-3 combines with J gene TRBJ2-1, with TRBD1 as a possible D gene (5 bases). The germline CDR1 and CDR2 sequences are SGHTA and FQGTGA. This CDR3 has 16 residues. V was pared by 1 base and J by 0 bases, with 10 bases between. The CDR3 DNA is TGTGCCAGCAGCTTAATCCCCGACAGCTCCTACAATGAGCAGTTCTTC. This sequence encodes CASSLIPDSSYNEQFF.

The rearrangement uses TRBV7-9 and TRBJ2-5; D gene unclear. Germline V gene lookup returns CDR1 SEHNR and CDR2 FQNEAQ (reference sequence). Trimming took 3 bases from V and 3 from J, leaving 11 bases between them. The CDR3 runs 14 residues. CDR3 DNA: TGTGCCAGCAGCTTGGCGGCCACAGAAGAGACCCAGTACTTC. It yields the protein CASSLAATEETQYF.

The chain recombines TRBV9 with TRBJ2-1; 9 nucleotides agree with TRBD2. The CDR3 is 15 residues long. The V gene end was trimmed by 0 bases and the J gene end by 6 bases; junction bases not matched to a gene: 4. CDR1 and CDR2 from the germline V gene are SGDLS and YYNGEE. The CDR3 DNA reads as TGTGCCAGCAGCGTAGCAGTAGCGGGAGTCAATGAGCAGTTCTTC. It encodes CASSVAVAGVNEQFF.

The V and J genes are TRBV20-1 and TRBJ1-2, with D hard to call. V lost 7 bases, J lost 2 bases, and 5 bases lay in between. The CDR3 runs to 10 residues. Germline lookup yields CDR1 DFQATT and CDR2 SNEGSKA (reference sequence). CDR3 nucleotides: TGCAGTGTTAAGAACTATGGCTACACCTTC. Its protein is CSVKNYGYTF.

The rearrangement joins TRBV6-6 to TRBJ2-7; 7 bases map to TRBD1. The CDR3 spans 14 residues. Germline V CDR1 and CDR2: MNHNY, SVGAGI (reference sequence). V lost 0 bases and J lost 3; bases outside the gene matches: 2. For the CDR3, the DNA is TGTGCCAGCAGTTACTCCGGGACAGACTACGAGCAGTACTTC. Translation gives CASSYSGTDYEQYF.